This entry features one T cell receptor beta chain sequence. The sample comes from a study of blood T cell repertoires in COVID-19. Study background: Samples taken during acute and convalescent COVID-19 were collected in the United States, Italy and Spain. T cells, B-cell-depleted T cells, or PBMCs supplied cDNA or gDNA.

With 5 bases removed from V and 4 bases from J, the gap between germline ends came to 14 bases. CDR3 length: 14 residues. CDR1 is MNHEY and CDR2 is SMNVEV in the germline V gene (reference sequence). Per the original data handling: Amplified reference gene primers provided the basis for estimating nucleated cell counts. Assay used: immunoSEQ multiplex PCR; TCRdb lists only in-frame clones, some missing. The DNA was the basis for D and trimming; V, J and clone size are from that table. The sample includes around 220,000 clones, around nine tenths of them seen just once. The sample comprised peripheral blood. This receptor was obtained from a man younger than 30 with active or convalescent COVID-19. This chain links TRBV27 with TRBJ1-1, with a weak D call TRBD1 (5 bases). The CDR3 DNA reads as TGTGCCAGCAGTCCCCCTCCGGGGGGCACTGAAGCTTTCTTT. Residues: CASSPPPGGTEAFF.